Listed below are T cell receptor beta chains from one sample, sequenced in a study of blood T cell repertoires in COVID-19. The data were produced by immunoSEQ multiplex PCR, yet TCRdb's version contains in-frame clones alone and is incomplete. The table lists approximately 92,000 clones, 82% of them singletons, with under 20% in the top ten. Sequencing input: peripheral blood. The source is an elderly man with acute or convalescent COVID-19. CDR3s include the opening cysteine and the closing phenylalanine or tryptophan. A D gene is named only where the DNA matches it firmly. Clone size, where shown, is once, few, many, or a class for clones that have expanded.

cdr3_nt,cdr3_aa,cdr3_length,v_call,clone_size,j_call,d_call
TGTGCCAGCAGCTTGATTACGGAGCTCGAGCAGTACTTC,CASSLITELEQYF,13,TRBV5-4,few,TRBJ2-7,.
TGCGCCAGCAGTGATAGTCCGTATCGACACCCCAGGAATGGCTACACCTTC,CASSDSPYRHPRNGYTF,17,TRBV10-2,few,TRBJ1-2,.
TGTGCCAGCAGTGGACAGCCAACTAATGAAAAACTGTTTTTT,CASSGQPTNEKLFF,14,TRBV2,.,TRBJ1-4,.
TGCGCCAGCAGCTTGGGGGGACAGGCGGAATCACCCCTCCACTTT,CASSLGGQAESPLHF,15,TRBV5-1,.,TRBJ1-6,TRBD1
TGCAGCGTTGACTCGGCAGGGGACTCCTACGAGCAGTACTTC,CSVDSAGDSYEQYF,14,TRBV29-1,once,TRBJ2-7,.
TGTGCCAGCAGCGTAGCTCCAGGGACAGGGGCGAGCACAGATACGCAGTATTTT,CASSVAPGTGASTDTQYF,18,TRBV9,few,TRBJ2-3,TRBD1
TGTGCCAGCAGCCAAGATGTTGAGGATTACTATGGCTACACCTTC,CASSQDVEDYYGYTF,15,TRBV14,.,TRBJ1-2,.
TGTGCCAGCAGCTTAGGGCCCTCGGGGGGAGATACGCAGTATTTT,CASSLGPSGGDTQYF,15,TRBV7-8,.,TRBJ2-3,TRBD2
TGTGCCTGGAGTGGTTGGCAGGGTAGCTATGGCTACACCTTC,CAWSGWQGSYGYTF,14,TRBV30,.,TRBJ1-2,.
TGCAGCGGCCAGGACACCGGGGAGCTGTTTTTT,CSGQDTGELFF,11,TRBV29-1,few,TRBJ2-2,.
TGTGCCAGCAGCTTAGGACAGGTTAATCAGCCCCAGCATTTT,CASSLGQVNQPQHF,14,TRBV7-2,.,TRBJ1-5,.
TGCGCCAGCAGCCAAGATGTGACTAGCGGGAGGTCCTACGAGCAGTACTTC,CASSQDVTSGRSYEQYF,17,TRBV4-1,.,TRBJ2-7,TRBD2
TGTGCCAGCAGTTCCCTGGGCGGACAGTCTGGAAACACCATATATTTT,CASSSLGGQSGNTIYF,16,TRBV27,.,TRBJ1-3,.
TGTGCCACCAGTGATGGACTAGCCGGAGGGTCCTACAATGAGCAGTTCTTC,CATSDGLAGGSYNEQFF,17,TRBV24-1,.,TRBJ2-1,TRBD2
TGTGCCAGCCTTGTGGCAGGAACCTTGGATGGCTACACCTTC,CASLVAGTLDGYTF,14,TRBV28,.,TRBJ1-2,.
TGTGCCAGCAGTCGGGGACAGGGAGGGCCCCAGCATTTT,CASSRGQGGPQHF,13,TRBV3-1/TRBV3-2,.,TRBJ1-5,TRBD1
TGTGCTAGTGGTTCCGGGACAACGAACACCGGGGAGCTGTTTTTT,CASGSGTTNTGELFF,15,TRBV12-5,few,TRBJ2-2,.
TGTGCCAGCAGTTACTTCAGCGGGGGGGGCACCTACGAGCAGTACTTC,CASSYFSGGGTYEQYF,16,TRBV6-5,.,TRBJ2-7,TRBD2
TGTGCCAGCAGCTTAGATAGGGGGACAGGGCAGATCTACGAGCAGTACTTC,CASSLDRGTGQIYEQYF,17,TRBV11-2,.,TRBJ2-7,TRBD1
TGTGCCAGTAGGCCCCCTGCTAGCGGGGCGAGGGAGCAGTACTTC,CASRPPASGAREQYF,15,TRBV19,.,TRBJ2-7,TRBD2
TGTGCCAGCAGTTCACGACAGAGCACAGATACGCAGTATTTT,CASSSRQSTDTQYF,14,TRBV28,.,TRBJ2-3,.
TGTGCCAGCAGCCGAGAGGGGCGGGGGGGCCCTTATGAGCAGTTCTTC,CASSREGRGGPYEQFF,16,TRBV9,.,TRBJ2-1,TRBD2
TGTGCCAGTAGTACCCAACAGAGAGGCAATCAGCCCCAGCATTTT,CASSTQQRGNQPQHF,15,TRBV19,.,TRBJ1-5,.
TGCGCCAGCGTCCAGACAGGGGGCGCCGATACGCAGTATTTT,CASVQTGGADTQYF,14,TRBV5-1,.,TRBJ2-3,TRBD1
TGTGCCAGCAGCGGGACAGGGAGATCACCCCTCCACTTT,CASSGTGRSPLHF,13,TRBV7-2,.,TRBJ1-6,TRBD1
TGTGCCGCGGGAGGGCTTTACAATGAGCAGTTCTTC,CAAGGLYNEQFF,12,TRBV7-2,.,TRBJ2-1,TRBD2
TGTGCCAGTAGTATCGCTAGCGGGAGGGCGAATGAGCAGTTCTTC,CASSIASGRANEQFF,15,TRBV19,.,TRBJ2-1,TRBD2
TGCGCCAGCAGCACGGGAGGGGAAAATTCACCCCTCCACTTT,CASSTGGENSPLHF,14,TRBV10-2,.,TRBJ1-6,.
TGCAGCGTTAAGCCGGGACAGCAAGAGACCCAGTACTTC,CSVKPGQQETQYF,13,TRBV29-1,once,TRBJ2-5,TRBD1
TGTGCCAGCACCCGGTTGGGGGCCGGGACAGATACGCAGTATTTT,CASTRLGAGTDTQYF,15,TRBV27,.,TRBJ2-3,.
TGTGCCAGCAGCTCCACTGGGGCCAACGTCCTGACTTTC,CASSSTGANVLTF,13,TRBV11-3,.,TRBJ2-6,.
TGTGCCAGCCGCCTCGGGGGGTTGGAGCTGTTTTTT,CASRLGGLELFF,12,TRBV11-2,.,TRBJ2-2,TRBD2
TGTGCCAGCAGCGTAGGACAGGCCCTAGTGGAAGGCTACACCTTC,CASSVGQALVEGYTF,15,TRBV9,.,TRBJ1-2,.
TGTGCCACCAGTGATCCCGGACTAGCGGGAGACGAGCAGTACTTC,CATSDPGLAGDEQYF,15,TRBV24-1,.,TRBJ2-7,TRBD2
TGCAGCGTTGAAGATTCTGCAGGGGTTACTGAAGCTTTCTTT,CSVEDSAGVTEAFF,14,TRBV29-1,.,TRBJ1-1,.
TGTGCCAGCAGTTCGGACAGGGACTCCTACGAGCAGTACTTC,CASSSDRDSYEQYF,14,TRBV5-6,.,TRBJ2-7,TRBD1
TGTGCCAGCAGTCGGGGGACGGCTGAAGCTTTCTTT,CASSRGTAEAFF,12,TRBV28,.,TRBJ1-1,.
TGTGCCAGCAGCCAAGAGGCGGCCGGAAACACCATATATTTT,CASSQEAAGNTIYF,14,TRBV3-1/TRBV3-2,.,TRBJ1-3,.
TGTGCCAGCAGCTTTCGGGGAACAGATACGCAGTATTTT,CASSFRGTDTQYF,13,TRBV7-2,.,TRBJ2-3,.
TGTGCCAGCAGTGAGATTCGACAGCCCGACGAGCAGTACTTC,CASSEIRQPDEQYF,14,TRBV28,.,TRBJ2-7,.
TGTGCCAGCAGTTCGACAGGGGTAAATTCACCCCTCCACTTT,CASSSTGVNSPLHF,14,TRBV7-2,.,TRBJ1-6,TRBD1
TGTGCCAGCAGCTCACAGGGGGGGAACACTGAAGCTTTCTTT,CASSSQGGNTEAFF,14,TRBV7-2,.,TRBJ1-1,TRBD1
TGTGCCAGCAGCTTGGGGAGGCGAGGGTTGACCTACGAGCAGTACTTC,CASSLGRRGLTYEQYF,16,TRBV5-4,.,TRBJ2-7,.
TGTGCCAGCAGTGAGACAGGGGGAATATGGCCCCAGCATTTT,CASSETGGIWPQHF,14,TRBV28,.,TRBJ1-5,TRBD1
TGTGCCAGCTCACCCACAGGGGCGGCAGATACGCAGTATTTT,CASSPTGAADTQYF,14,TRBV18,.,TRBJ2-3,TRBD1
TGTGCCAGCAGCCCGAGCGGGAGGACCTACACCGGGGAGCTGTTTTTT,CASSPSGRTYTGELFF,16,TRBV7-8,.,TRBJ2-2,TRBD2
TGTGCCAGCAGTTACGGGGGGACAGAGTCCTACGAGCAGTACTTC,CASSYGGTESYEQYF,15,TRBV6-6,.,TRBJ2-7,.
TGTGCCAGCAAGAGGAGCTTAGAGACCCAGTACTTC,CASKRSLETQYF,12,TRBV2,few,TRBJ2-5,.
TGTGCCAGCACGGCCAGGGGAAGTGGAAACACCATATATTTT,CASTARGSGNTIYF,14,TRBV6-5,.,TRBJ1-3,.
TGTGCTAGTGGTAGGGGGGGTACGAGCACAGATACGCAGTATTTT,CASGRGGTSTDTQYF,15,TRBV12-5,once,TRBJ2-3,.
TGTGCCAGCCAAGGGACAGGTGGAGGATACAATGAGCAGTTCTTC,CASQGTGGGYNEQFF,15,TRBV19,.,TRBJ2-1,TRBD1